This entry lists 17 T cell receptor beta chains sequenced from one sample in a study of blood T cell repertoires in COVID-19. Repertoires were generated with immunoSEQ multiplex PCR, while TCRdb's copy carries only in-frame clones and drops some. Altogether approximately 210,000 clones are present, over 80% being singletons, with the ten largest covering around 1%. The specimen sequenced was peripheral blood. These receptors originate from a man aged 55 to 70 with COVID-19, enrolled during active disease.

The CDR3 protein is CASSFDRGNTEAFF. CDR3 sequence (DNA): TGTGCCAGCAGCTTTGACAGGGGGAACACTGAAGCTTTCTTT. The chain joins TRBV11-3 to TRBJ1-1; 8 bases line up with TRBD1. Germline CDR1 SGHNT, CDR2 YENEEA. J gave up 1 base and V 3 bases, and 1 base lay outside the gene matches. This CDR3 has 14 residues. The full variable domain, completed using reference TRBV11-3 and TRBJ1-1, is EAGVVQSPRYKIIEKKQPVAFWCNPISGHNTLYWYLQNLGQGPELLIRYENEEAVDDSQLPKDRFSAERLKGVDSTLKIQPAELGDSAVYLCASSFDRGNTEAFFGQGTRLTVV.

This CDR3 is CASSQGVRGAFF. The CDR3 DNA follows: TGTGCCAGCAGTCAGGGGGTTAGGGGGGCTTTCTTT. V usage is TRBV7-2 and J usage is TRBJ1-1, with 7 bases aligning to TRBD1. This CDR3 is 12 amino acids long. Germline assignment: CDR1 SGHTA and CDR2 FQGNSA. Trimming removed 6 bases from V and 11 bases from J; junction bases left unmatched: 9.

This chain joins TRBV3-1 (or the pseudogene TRBV3-2) and TRBJ2-4, with 7 nucleotides matching TRBD2. Germline V gives CDR1 LGHDT, CDR2 YNNKEL (reference sequence). V shed 3 bases and J 9 bases; nucleotides not matched to a gene: 14. This CDR3 has 16 amino acids. CDR3 sequence (DNA): TGTGCCAGCAGCCAGGCTAGCGGTGGCAGCCACCTCATTCAGTACTTC. Protein: CASSQASGGSHLIQYF.

The rearrangement uses TRBV19 and TRBJ1-2; 11 positions agree with TRBD1. J was trimmed by 5 bases and V by 4 bases; bases with no gene match: 3. This CDR3 has 14 residues. From germline, CDR1 is LNHDA and CDR2 SQIVND (reference sequence). CDR3 sequence: CASSTGQGAYGYTF. CDR3 DNA sequence: TGTGCCAGTAGTACAGGACAGGGGGCTTATGGCTACACCTTC.

The V and J genes are TRBV14 and TRBJ1-6, with 8 bases lining up with TRBD1. From germline, CDR1 is SGHDN and CDR2 FVKESK. The junction had 12 bases not matched to a gene; V was cut back by 4 bases and J by 7 bases. The CDR3 spans 17 residues. CDR3 bases: TGTGCCAGCAGCCCCGGGACAGGAGGATCGAGGAATTCACCCCTCCACTTT. The encoded protein is CASSPGTGGSRNSPLHF.

The chain combines TRBV6-5 with TRBJ2-1; D might be TRBD1 (5 bases). V was pared by 2 bases and J by 6 bases, with 14 bases between. The CDR3 runs to 15 residues. Germline V gives CDR1 MNHEY, CDR2 SVGAGI. CDR3 coding DNA: TGTGCCAGCAGTTACATGGACACCCCAGGCAATGAGCAGTTCTTC. Encoded protein: CASSYMDTPGNEQFF.

The chain couples TRBV19 to TRBJ1-2; 7 bases are a match to TRBD1. The CDR3 has 15 amino acids. In germline, CDR1 is LNHDA, CDR2 SQIVND (reference sequence). V trimming: 4 bases; J trimming: 2 bases; junction bases outside the gene matches: 7. The CDR3 spells CASSSIGQENYGYTF. The CDR3 nucleotides read TGTGCCAGTAGTAGTATAGGACAGGAAAACTATGGCTACACCTTC.

The V call is TRBV30, the J call TRBJ1-4, with D possibly being TRBD1 (5 bases). V lost 5 bases and J lost 8, with 12 bases in between. From germline, CDR1 is GTSNPN and CDR2 SVGIG (reference sequence). The CDR3 sequence is 12 residues long. CDR3 protein: CAWLRWGEKLFF. As DNA, the CDR3 is TGTGCCTGGCTTAGATGGGGCGAAAAACTGTTTTTT.

J is TRBJ2-1 and V is TRBV11-2; a weak D match, TRBD2 (5 bases). The V gene's germline CDR1 is SGHAT and CDR2 FQNNGV. This CDR3 contains 15 residues. V lost 3 bases to trimming and J lost 0 bases, with 9 bases between them. The CDR3 sequence is CASSFAGSSYNEQFF. For the CDR3, the DNA is TGTGCCAGCAGCTTTGCGGGCAGCTCCTACAATGAGCAGTTCTTC.

This chain joins TRBV27 and TRBJ2-7; TRBD2 aligns across 7 bases. This CDR3 contains 14 residues. The V segment lost 5 bases and the J segment 1 base; nucleotides outside the gene matches: 5. The germline V gene has CDR1 MNHEY and CDR2 SMNVEV (reference sequence). The CDR3 region has the DNA TGTGCCAGCAGTAATACGGGGGGTTCCTACGAGCAGTACTTC. Amino acids: CASSNTGGSYEQYF.

Comment on this clone: A single base separates this from a much larger clone, so it may be a read error. The CDR3 sequence is CASSFHYEQYF. The CDR3 coding sequence is TGTGCCAGCAGCTTCCACTACGAGCAGTACTTC. The V and J genes are TRBV5-6 and TRBJ2-7; D remains unclear. Between the trimmed V and J ends, which lost 2 bases and 3 bases, there was a span of 3 bases. CDR3 length: 11 amino acids. Germline CDR1 is SGHDT and CDR2 is YYEEEE. The full variable domain, in which reference TRBV5-6 and TRBJ2-7 provide the parts outside the CDR3, is DAGVTQSPTHLIKTRGQQVTLRCSPKSGHDTVSWYQQALGQGPQFIFQYYEEEERQRGNFPDRFSGHQFPNYSSELNVNALLLGDSALYLCASSFHYEQYFGPGTRLTVT.

V is TRBV11-1 and J is TRBJ2-7, with TRBD2 matching 10 bases. From germline, CDR1 is SGHAT and CDR2 FQDESV (reference sequence). This CDR3 is built from 15 residues. J gave up 1 base and V 5 bases, and 5 bases lay outside the gene matches. CDR3 nucleotides: TGTGCCAGCAGCCACGGGGGACTAGCGTCCTACGAGCAGTACTTC. Protein: CASSHGGLASYEQYF.

This chain joins TRBV6-5 and TRBJ1-1; 7 bases line up with TRBD1. V shed 6 bases and J 0 bases; nucleotides not matched to a gene: 4. The CDR3 runs to 14 residues. Germline V gene data show CDR1 as MNHEY and CDR2 as SVGAGI. The CDR3 region has the DNA TGTGCCAGCAGGGACCAGGGGGTGAACACTGAAGCTTTCTTT. Its translation: CASRDQGVNTEAFF.

V gene TRBV14 combines with J gene TRBJ2-3; D perhaps matches TRBD1 (5 bases). The germline V gene encodes CDR1 SGHDN and CDR2 FVKESK. This CDR3 contains 13 residues. V shed 4 bases and J shed 2 bases, with 7 bases lying between them. For the CDR3, the DNA is TGTGCCAGCAGCCGCAGGGTCACAGATACGCAGTATTTT. Protein product: CASSRRVTDTQYF.

This clone showed up just once. The chain is built from TRBV28 and TRBJ2-3; the D gene is possibly TRBD1 (6 bases). This CDR3 is built from 15 residues. CDR1 and CDR2 from the germline V gene are MDHEN and SYDVKM. The V end lost 6 bases, the J end lost 5 bases, and 18 bases lay between the germline ends. The CDR3 loop reads CASRSSLTGKDTQYF. The CDR3 DNA is TGTGCCAGCAGATCCTCCCTAACAGGGAAAGATACGCAGTATTTT.

This chain connects TRBV18 to TRBJ1-1; D is perhaps TRBD1 (5 bases). Germline assignment: CDR1 KGHSH and CDR2 LQKENI. The length of the CDR3 is 14 residues. V lost 5 bases and J 1 base, leaving 11 bases between the germline ends. Here the CDR3 reads CASSITGRNTEAFF. Written as DNA, the CDR3 is TGTGCCAGCTCAATTACAGGTAGGAACACTGAAGCTTTCTTT.

A few counts support this clone. V and J are TRBV3-1 (or the pseudogene TRBV3-2) and TRBJ2-2, with D possibly matching TRBD2 (5 bases). Trimming took 3 bases from V and 8 from J, leaving 10 bases between them. CDR3 length: 13 amino acids. Germline V gives CDR1 LGHDT, CDR2 YNNKEL (reference sequence). CDR3 protein: CASSHRGAGELFF. The DNA for the CDR3 is TGTGCCAGCAGCCATCGGGGTGCTGGGGAGCTGTTTTTT.